Presented here are 30 T cell receptor beta chains from one specimen sequenced in a study of immune heterogeneity within non-small cell lung tumors. Genomic DNA extracted from bulk tumor tissue served as template. A total of 550 to 650 ng was used per sample. Multiple biopsies spaced far apart were taken from each primary tumor during surgery. Patients had untreated, newly diagnosed non-small cell lung cancer and underwent curative surgery. TCR beta CDR3 regions came from multiplex PCR with 32 forward V and 13 reverse J primers. TCRdb redid the calling of the multiplex PCR reads with MiXCR, one entry per CDR3 protein. The table has approximately 21,000 distinct CDR3 sequences, 25% to 30% seen once. The source material was lung tumor tissue. These TCRs come from a man aged 40-49 years with non-small cell lung cancer.

This clonotype was detected once. This sequence joins TRBV4-2 and TRBJ1-1; maybe TRBD1 (6 bases). The germline V and J ends were trimmed by 2 bases and 8 bases, with 9 bases remaining between them. Germline V gene lookup returns CDR1 LGHNA and CDR2 YNFKEQ. The CDR3 contains 12 residues. The CDR3 nucleotides read TGTGCCAGCAGCCAAATGACAGGAGAAGCTTTCTTT. Its protein product is CASSQMTGEAFF.

By frequency in the sample, this clonotype is medium-sized. The rearrangement links TRBV11-2 to TRBJ1-6; tentative D call: TRBD1 (5 bases). The CDR3 runs to 15 residues. Trimming removed 2 bases from V and 4 bases from J, with 9 bases in between. Germline assignment: CDR1 SGHAT and CDR2 FQNNGV. Here the CDR3 reads CASSLTGGYNSPLHF. Here the CDR3 DNA reads TGTGCCAGCAGCTTAACAGGCGGTTATAATTCACCCCTCCACTTT.

Concerning this clonotype: A read error is likely, as this CDR3 ends without the conserved phenylalanine or tryptophan. The chain combines TRBV10-2 with TRBJ1-2; possibly TRBD1 for D (6 bases). Looked up from germline, CDR1 is WSHSY and CDR2 is SAAADI. The V end lost 10 bases, the J end lost 3 bases, and 9 bases lay between the germline ends. The length of the CDR3 is 11 residues. CDR3 sequence: CATRTDYGYTL. In nucleotides, the CDR3 is TGCGCCACCAGGACAGACTATGGCTACACCTTA.

The chain is built from TRBV28 and TRBJ1-4; D may be TRBD1 (5 bases). Trimming took 4 bases from V and 7 from J, leaving 22 bases between them. This CDR3 is built from 17 residues. CDR1 MDHEN and CDR2 SYDVKM come from the germline V gene. CDR3 residues: CASSSEWGKKGLEKLFF. In DNA form, the CDR3 reads TGTGCCAGCAGTTCCGAGTGGGGGAAAAAAGGTCTTGAAAAACTGTTTTTT.

V is TRBV5-1 and J is TRBJ1-1, with 8 bases identical to TRBD1. CDR3 size: 14 residues. The V and J ends lost 5 bases and 5 bases, in that order; junction bases with no gene match: 8. Germline values: CDR1 SGHRS, CDR2 YFSETQ. This CDR3 reads CASRTGGVITEAFF. Here the CDR3 DNA reads TGCGCCAGCAGAACAGGGGGAGTTATAACTGAAGCTTTCTTT.

This clonotype has ten or more counts. This sequence joins TRBV7-8 and TRBJ1-6; no clear D. This CDR3 spans 18 amino acids. Trimming pared 0 bases from V and 0 bases from J, leaving 12 bases between. CDR1 is SGHVS, CDR2 FQNEAQ, per germline. This CDR3 is CASSLASGSSSYNSPLHF. Here the CDR3 DNA reads TGTGCCAGCAGCTTAGCGTCGGGGTCGAGCTCCTATAATTCACCCCTCCACTTT.

Points on this clonotype: With a much larger clone just one base away, this may be a read error. The gene calls are TRBV6-2 or TRBV6-3 and TRBJ1-2; D unresolved. Germline CDR1 MNHEY, CDR2 SVGEGT. The CDR3 sequence is 14 residues long. CDR3 DNA sequence: TGTGCCAGCGGTTACCGATCCTCGGAGGGAGGCTACACCTTC. This translates into CASGYRSSEGGYTF.

Concerning this clonotype: It may be a read error: a sequence one base away is much more abundant. The J gene is TRBJ1-5, the V gene TRBV20-1; no definite D call. In germline, CDR1 is DFQATT, CDR2 SNEGSKA (reference sequence). The CDR3 is 15 residues long. V was clipped by 3 bases and J by 0 bases, with 12 bases between them. The CDR3 coding sequence is TGCAGTGCTAGTATCGGTGGTAATAGCAATCAGCCCCAGCATTTT. Protein sequence: CSASIGGNSNQPQHF.

A word on this clonotype: A much larger clone differs from this one at a single base, so this may be a read error. The CDR3 here is CARADRGQPQHF. The DNA for the CDR3 is TGTGCCAGAGCCGACAGGGGTCAGCCCCAGCATTTT. The V gene is TRBV12-3 or TRBV12-4, the J gene TRBJ1-5, with TRBD1 matching 8 bases. V was pared by 9 bases and J by 6 bases, with 4 bases of the junction left unmatched. There are 12 residues in the CDR3.

CDR3 sequence reads: CASSGDSNSPLHF. Written as DNA, the CDR3 is TGTGCCAGCAGTGGGGACAGTAATTCACCCCTCCACTTT. The rearrangement links TRBV2 to TRBJ1-6; 7 bases match TRBD1. Germline V gives CDR1 SNHLY, CDR2 FYNNEI. The CDR3 contains 13 residues. Germline trimming cut 4 bases from V and 6 bases from J; bases unmatched to any gene: 0.

In the case of this clonotype: A much bigger clone sits one base away, suggesting this may be a read error. This chain connects TRBV3-1 to TRBJ2-7, with 7 bases that match TRBD2. From germline, CDR1 is LGHDT and CDR2 YNNKEL (reference sequence). The length of the CDR3 is 16 residues. Here the CDR3 reads CVSSHGKSGAPYEQYF. DNA for the CDR3: TGTGTCAGCAGCCACGGAAAGAGCGGGGCCCCCTACGAGCAGTACTTC.

This clonotype has only a few counts. The chain carries TRBV10-3 and TRBJ1-2; 10 nucleotides match TRBD1. The CDR3 runs 16 residues. The ends lost 6 bases at V and 2 bases at J; junction bases unmatched: 9. CDR1 is ENHRY and CDR2 is SYGVKD in the germline V gene. The chain's CDR3 is CAISEGQGTWNYGYTF. Here the CDR3 DNA reads TGTGCCATCAGCGAGGGACAGGGGACGTGGAACTATGGCTACACCTTC.

This rearrangement joins TRBV5-4 to TRBJ2-1; D unclear. The CDR3 spans 14 residues. The V gene lost 4 bases and the J gene lost 4 bases, with 12 bases spanning the gap. The germline gives CDR1 SGHNT, CDR2 YYREEE (reference sequence). The CDR3 bases are TGTGCCAGCAGCAGGTCAGGCTGGTACAATGAGCAGTTCTTC. Protein product: CASSRSGWYNEQFF.

About this clonotype itself: This may be a read error, as it is one base from a much larger clone. The genes are TRBV2 and TRBJ2-2, with D perhaps matching TRBD1 or TRBD2 (5 bases each). The CDR3 spans 16 residues. Germline V gene data show CDR1 as SNHLY and CDR2 as FYNNEI. DNA for the CDR3: TGTGCCAGCTGGGCTGAAGGGACGGGGAACACCGAGGAGCTGTTTTTT. Translated: CASWAEGTGNTEELFF.

The chain combines TRBV3-1 with TRBJ1-6; D unclear. Per germline, CDR1 LGHDT and CDR2 YNNKEL (reference sequence). The CDR3 spans 12 residues. V was clipped by 0 bases and J by 11 bases, with 5 bases between them. The DNA of the CDR3 is TGTGCCAGCAGCCAAGAAGGTACACCCCTCCACTTT. Translating gives CASSQEGTPLHF. Filled out from reference TRBV3-1 and TRBJ1-6, the complete variable domain reads DTAVSQTPKYLVTQMGNDKSIKCEQNLGHDTMYWYKQDSKKFLKIMFSYNNKELIINETVPNRFSPKSPDKAHLNLHINSLELGDSAVYFCASSQEGTPLHFGNGTRLTVT.

This clonotype has a handful of counts. J is TRBJ2-1 and V is TRBV7-2; 10 bases fit TRBD2. This CDR3 is built from 17 residues. CDR1 SGHTA and CDR2 FQGNSA come from the germline V gene. J was trimmed by 2 bases and V by 6 bases; bases with no gene match: 10. CDR3 sequence reads: CASRGLAGDYTYNEQFF. The CDR3 bases are TGTGCCAGCAGGGGGCTAGCGGGAGATTATACCTACAATGAGCAGTTCTTC.

V is TRBV6-2 or TRBV6-3 and J is TRBJ1-5, with D possibly TRBD1 on 5 matching bases. The CDR3 covers 15 residues. Germline V gives CDR1 MNHEY, CDR2 SVGEGT. Trimming removed 2 bases at V and 2 bases at J, with 10 bases between. The CDR3 is CASSYEGRGNQPQHF. CDR3 in DNA: TGTGCCAGCAGTTACGAAGGCAGGGGCAATCAGCCCCAGCATTTT.

The chain links TRBV10-3 to TRBJ1-2; D gene unclear. Germline V gene data show CDR1 as ENHRY and CDR2 as SYGVKD. This CDR3 region has 13 residues. V was trimmed by 0 bases and J by 4 bases, leaving 6 bases between them. The CDR3 loop reads CAISESAVYGYTF. The CDR3, as DNA: TGTGCCATCAGTGAGTCTGCCGTCTATGGCTACACCTTC.

The chain has TRBV20-1 and TRBJ1-1; D call uncertain. V shed 6 bases and J shed 2 bases, with 16 bases lying between them. The CDR3 spans 14 residues. The V gene's germline CDR1 is DFQATT and CDR2 SNEGSKA (reference sequence). The CDR3 here is CSAPSGGLNTEAFF. The CDR3 DNA sequence: TGCAGTGCCCCTTCCGGTGGTCTAAACACTGAAGCTTTCTTT.

This clonotype was observed a handful of times. The junction departs from the called germline gene at one end, perhaps through a read error. The rearrangement links TRBV5-4 to TRBJ2-1; no clear D gene. The CDR3 sequence is 12 residues long. Germline CDR1 and CDR2: SGHNT and YYREEE (reference sequence). CDR3 coding DNA: TGTGCCAGCAGCTTGGATGCTGAAAGGCAGTCCTTC. It is translated as CASSLDAERQSF.

The rearrangement links TRBV9 to TRBJ2-5; TRBD1 agrees at 8 bases. V gave up 0 bases and J gave up 5 bases; unmatched junction bases: 3. Germline V gives CDR1 SGDLS, CDR2 YYNGEE. The CDR3 is 14 amino acids. CDR3 DNA: TGTGCCAGCAGCGTAGCAGGACAGGGTGAGACCCAGTACTTC. Amino acids: CASSVAGQGETQYF.

Concerning this clonotype: This could be a read error, since a much larger clone is one nucleotide away. This chain connects TRBV12-5 to TRBJ2-3, with D tentatively TRBD2 (6 bases). Germline V gene lookup returns CDR1 LGHNT and CDR2 FRNRAP. The CDR3 is made up of 12 amino acids. V was shortened by 8 bases and J by 6 bases, with 12 bases between the two germline ends. The CDR3 here is CASCHGTDTQYF. As DNA, the CDR3 is TGTGCTAGTTGCCACGGGACTGATACGCAGTATTTT.

In its sample, this clonotype was seen many times. The V call is TRBV13, the J call TRBJ2-5; TRBD2 agrees at 11 bases. V was clipped by 0 bases and J by 7 bases; unmatched bases: 1. The CDR3 spans 14 residues. Germline CDR1 and CDR2: PRHDT and FYEKMQ (reference sequence). The CDR3 DNA reads TGTGCCAGCAGCTTAGGTAGCGGGAGGGTGACCCAGTACTTC. Translated, it gives CASSLGSGRVTQYF.

To note about this clonotype: A much larger clone lies one base from this, so it may be a read error. This chain joins TRBV5-6 and TRBJ2-7; D is unresolved. The germline CDR1 and CDR2 sequences are SGHDT and YYEEEE. The CDR3 has 13 amino acids. CDR3 sequence (DNA): TGTGCCAGCAGCTTGGACAGTCCCTACAAGCAGTACTTC. It codes for CASSLDSPYKQYF.

The J gene is TRBJ2-3, the V gene TRBV3-1; no clear D. Germline V gene lookup returns CDR1 LGHDT and CDR2 YNNKEL (reference sequence). The CDR3 runs to 16 residues. Between the trimmed V and J ends, which lost 0 bases and 1 base, there was a span of 11 bases. The CDR3 DNA reads as TGTGCCAGCAGCCAAGATATTGCGGAACGCACAGATACGCAGTATTTT. Translation gives CASSQDIAERTDTQYF.

The chain has TRBV30 and TRBJ2-1, with no clear D. The CDR3 contains 12 residues. Trimming removed 7 bases from V and 6 bases from J, with 13 bases in between. CDR1 GTSNPN and CDR2 SVGIG come from the germline V gene (reference sequence). The CDR3 nucleotides read TGTGCCTTTGAACCCCCGGGCAATGAGCAGTTCTTC. It codes for CAFEPPGNEQFF.

This clonotype was detected ten times or more. The rearrangement uses TRBV20-1 and TRBJ2-1, with 10 bases aligning to TRBD1. Germline CDR1 and CDR2: DFQATT and SNEGSKA (reference sequence). J was trimmed by 9 bases and V by 3 bases; bases with no gene match: 8. The CDR3 totals 14 residues. The CDR3 is CSASRQGAQGEQFF. In DNA, the CDR3 is TGCAGTGCTAGTCGACAGGGGGCGCAGGGTGAGCAGTTCTTC.

V gene TRBV7-2 combines with J gene TRBJ2-2; D not resolved. Trimming removed 1 base at V and 7 bases at J, with 10 bases between. This CDR3 is 14 amino acids long. CDR1 SGHTA and CDR2 FQGNSA come from the germline V gene. CDR3 nucleotides: TGTGCCAGCAGCTTAGGCCCAGCACGCGGGGAGCTGTTTTTT. Encoded protein: CASSLGPARGELFF.

The V and J genes are TRBV4-2 and TRBJ2-7; D not certain. The V gene's germline CDR1 is LGHNA and CDR2 YNFKEQ. The CDR3 has 14 residues. Between the trimmed V and J ends, which lost 0 bases and 4 bases, there was a span of 10 bases. The CDR3 spells CASSQDLIGYEQYF. In nucleotides, the CDR3 is TGTGCCAGCAGCCAAGATTTGATAGGGTACGAGCAGTACTTC.

The rearrangement joins TRBV3-2 to TRBJ1-5; the table's D call of TRBD1 was not tested on the DNA. TRBV3-2 counts as a pseudogene. This CDR3 has 15 residues. CDR3 residues: CASSPGTGSRGPQHF. CDR3 nucleotides: TGTGCCAGCAGCCCCGGGACAGGGTCAAGGGGGCCCCAGCATTTT.